This T cell receptor beta chain was recorded in a study of shared clonotypes between healthy human individuals. Whole-study findings and limits: Represented diversity, genetic and exposure-history alike, was limited by few donors.

Only in-frame clones appear in the TCRdb table, and some are missing; sequencing was by immunoSEQ multiplex PCR. The sample yields 450,000 to 500,000 clones, 65% to 85% seen once. On this clone: Its antigen is still unknown.

Looked up from germline, CDR1 is SGHKS and CDR2 is YYEKEE (reference sequence). The CDR3 is 14 residues long. V lost 0 bases and J lost 6, with 11 bases in between. This sequence originates from a woman between 40 and 55 years old in good health. Some clones in this sample may be carry-over from other donors' samples. The chain employs TRBV5-5 and TRBJ2-3, with unresolved D. Sequencing used PBMCs. The chain's CDR3 is CASSLVSLRDTQYF. In nucleotides, the CDR3 is TGTGCCAGCAGCTTGGTCAGCCTCAGGGATACGCAGTATTTT.